This TCR beta chain originates from a study of CD8 T cells in Susac syndrome. As for the study in general: The sequenced Susac syndrome patients included six who had clinically active disease and fewer than 10 who were in remission. The study's findings and limits: In Susac syndrome, CD4+ T cell repertoires lacked any clonal expansion.

This clonotype was counted once. The antigen is undetermined. Germline V gene data show CDR1 as DFQATT and CDR2 as SNEGSKA (reference sequence). The CDR3 covers 8 residues. The V end was cut by 5 bases, the J end by 12 bases, with 7 bases between. With random hexamers, reverse transcription was performed on roughly 0.5 to 1 ug of RNA. TCRdb called the immunoSEQ multiplex PCR reads again in MiXCR, with one record for every CDR3 protein. The repertoire includes 200,000 to 250,000 distinct CDR3 sequences, about 94% of them detected once, and 0.15% to 0.2% sits in the top ten. The sequencing sample was made of CD4+ T cells from PBMCs. This sequence joins TRBV20-1 and TRBJ1-2; D gene uncertain. The TCR sequence derives from a human donor with Susac syndrome. CDR3 DNA: TGCAGTGCTCGCCTAAACACCTTC. This translates into CSARLNTF.